This TCR beta chain was profiled in a study of shared clonotypes between healthy human individuals. Findings of the study overall: Even with large depth, rarefaction showed that sorted-subset sequencing was incomplete. Sampling covered blood only; tissue repertoires likely differ.

The input for sorted-subset replicate PCRs was roughly 180 ng DNA, tens of thousands of T cell genomes. Assay used: immunoSEQ multiplex PCR; TCRdb lists only in-frame clones, some missing. The data show 2.3 million or so clones, more than 85% seen once. Donors comprised only Caucasian adults living in Nashville, Tennessee. V shed 7 bases and J shed 0 bases, with 12 bases lying between them. Germline CDR1 MDHEN, CDR2 SYDVKM. The CDR3 consists of 14 residues. Of note for this clone: Its antigen is unidentified.

Specimen: naive CD4+ T cells from PBMCs. Stated subset: CD45RA+ positively selected. This TCR derives from a man younger than 35 in good health. Some clones in this sample may be carry-over from other donors' samples. This sequence joins TRBV28 and TRBJ1-1, with a possible D match to TRBD1 (6 bases). DNA for the CDR3: TGTGCCAGCATTTGGGGGGGCATGAACACTGAAGCTTTCTTT. This gives the protein CASIWGGMNTEAFF.